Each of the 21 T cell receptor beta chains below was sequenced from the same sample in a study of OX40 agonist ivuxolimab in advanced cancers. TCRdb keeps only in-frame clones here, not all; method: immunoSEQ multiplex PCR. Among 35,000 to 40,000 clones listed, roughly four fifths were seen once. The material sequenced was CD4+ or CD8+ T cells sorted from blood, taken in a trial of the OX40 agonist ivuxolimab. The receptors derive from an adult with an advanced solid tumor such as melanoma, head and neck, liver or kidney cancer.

The CDR3 DNA is TGTGCCAGCAGCTTATCCCGCTACGAGCAGTACTTC. It codes for CASSLSRYEQYF. The V call is TRBV7-2, the J call TRBJ2-7; D not certain. Trimming removed 2 bases from V and 3 bases from J, with 5 bases in between. This CDR3 region has 12 residues. CDR1 is SGHTA, CDR2 FQGNSA, per germline.

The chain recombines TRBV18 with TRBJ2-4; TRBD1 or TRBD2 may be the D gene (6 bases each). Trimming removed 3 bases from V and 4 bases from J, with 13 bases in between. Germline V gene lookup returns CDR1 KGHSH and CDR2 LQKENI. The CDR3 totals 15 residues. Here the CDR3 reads CASSPARGQKNIQYF. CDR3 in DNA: TGTGCCAGCTCACCGGCTCGGGGGCAGAAAAACATTCAGTACTTC. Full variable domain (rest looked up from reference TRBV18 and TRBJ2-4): NAGVMQNPRHLVRRRGQEARLRCSPMKGHSHVYWYRQLPEEGLKFMVYLQKENIIDESGMPKERFSAEFPKEGPSILRIQQVVRGDSAAYFCASSPARGQKNIQYFGAGTRLSVL.

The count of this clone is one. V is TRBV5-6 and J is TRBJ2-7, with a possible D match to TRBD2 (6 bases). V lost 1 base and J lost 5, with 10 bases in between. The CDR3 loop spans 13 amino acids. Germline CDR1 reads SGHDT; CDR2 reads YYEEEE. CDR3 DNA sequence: TGTGCCAGCAGCTTGCGGGGGAGCCACGAGCAGTACTTC. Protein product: CASSLRGSHEQYF. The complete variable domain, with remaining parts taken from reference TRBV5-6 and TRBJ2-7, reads DAGVTQSPTHLIKTRGQQVTLRCSPKSGHDTVSWYQQALGQGPQFIFQYYEEEERQRGNFPDRFSGHQFPNYSSELNVNALLLGDSALYLCASSLRGSHEQYFGPGTRLTVT.

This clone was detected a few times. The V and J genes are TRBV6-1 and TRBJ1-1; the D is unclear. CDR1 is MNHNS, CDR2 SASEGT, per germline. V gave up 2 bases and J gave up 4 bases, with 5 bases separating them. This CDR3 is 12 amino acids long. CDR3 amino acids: CASSERITEAFF. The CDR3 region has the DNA TGTGCCAGCAGTGAAAGAATCACTGAAGCTTTCTTT.

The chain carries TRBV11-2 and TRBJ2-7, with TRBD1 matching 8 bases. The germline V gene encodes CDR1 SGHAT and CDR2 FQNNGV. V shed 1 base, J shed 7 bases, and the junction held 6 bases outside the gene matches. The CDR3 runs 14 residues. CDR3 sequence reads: CASSLGAGGREQYF. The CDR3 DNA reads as TGTGCCAGCAGCTTAGGGGCAGGGGGCAGGGAGCAGTACTTC.

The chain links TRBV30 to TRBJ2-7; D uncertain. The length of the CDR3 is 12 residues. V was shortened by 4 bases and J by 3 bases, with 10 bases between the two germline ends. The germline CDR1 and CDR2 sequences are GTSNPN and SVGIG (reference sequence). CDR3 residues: CAWNIGGYEQYF. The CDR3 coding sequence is TGTGCCTGGAACATAGGCGGCTACGAGCAGTACTTC.

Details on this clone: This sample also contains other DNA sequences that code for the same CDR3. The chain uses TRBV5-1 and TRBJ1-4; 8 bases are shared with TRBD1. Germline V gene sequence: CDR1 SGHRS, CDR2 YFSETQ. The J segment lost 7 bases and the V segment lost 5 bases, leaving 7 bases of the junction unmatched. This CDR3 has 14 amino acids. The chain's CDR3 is CASSYQGAGEKLFF. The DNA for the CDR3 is TGCGCCAGCAGTTACCAGGGGGCGGGTGAAAAACTGTTTTTT.

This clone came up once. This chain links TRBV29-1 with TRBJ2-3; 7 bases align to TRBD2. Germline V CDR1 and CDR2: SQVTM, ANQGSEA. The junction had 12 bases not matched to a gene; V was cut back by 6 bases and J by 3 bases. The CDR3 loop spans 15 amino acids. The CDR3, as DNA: TGCAGCGTCCCCGTGCTCCAGCGGGGTACAGATACGCAGTATTTT. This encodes CSVPVLQRGTDTQYF.

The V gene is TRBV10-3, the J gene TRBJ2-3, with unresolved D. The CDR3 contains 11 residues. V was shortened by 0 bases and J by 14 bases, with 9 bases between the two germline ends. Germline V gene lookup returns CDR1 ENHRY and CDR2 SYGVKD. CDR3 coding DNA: TGTGCCATCAGTGAGTCGACCGGGCGGTATTTT. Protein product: CAISESTGRYF.

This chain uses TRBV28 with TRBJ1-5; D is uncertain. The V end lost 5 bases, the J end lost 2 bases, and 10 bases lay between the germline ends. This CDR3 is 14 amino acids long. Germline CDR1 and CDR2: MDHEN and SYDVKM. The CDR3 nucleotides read TGTGCCAGCAGTGTAGGAGCGGGCAATCAGCCCCAGCATTTT. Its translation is CASSVGAGNQPQHF.

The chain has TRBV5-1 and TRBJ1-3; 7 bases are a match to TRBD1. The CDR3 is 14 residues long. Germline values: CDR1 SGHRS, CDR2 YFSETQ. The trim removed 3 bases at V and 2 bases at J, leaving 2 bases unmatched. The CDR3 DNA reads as TGCGCCAGCAGCTCGACAGGGCCTGGAAACACCATATATTTT. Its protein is CASSSTGPGNTIYF.

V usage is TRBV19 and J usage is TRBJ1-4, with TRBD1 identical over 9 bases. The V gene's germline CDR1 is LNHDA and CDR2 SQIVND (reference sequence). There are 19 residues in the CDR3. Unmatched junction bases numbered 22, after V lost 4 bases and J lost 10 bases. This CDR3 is CASSSGGTFRDREDGKLFF. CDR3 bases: TGTGCCAGTAGTAGCGGGGGCACCTTCCGGGACAGGGAAGACGGAAAACTGTTTTTT.

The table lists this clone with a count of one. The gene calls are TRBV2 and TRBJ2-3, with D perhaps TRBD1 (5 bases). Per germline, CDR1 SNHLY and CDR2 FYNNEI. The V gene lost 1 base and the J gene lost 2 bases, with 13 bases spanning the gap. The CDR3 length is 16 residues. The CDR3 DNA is TGTGCCAGCAGTGAAGATAGGGGCCCCTCCACAGATACGCAGTATTTT. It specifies CASSEDRGPSTDTQYF.

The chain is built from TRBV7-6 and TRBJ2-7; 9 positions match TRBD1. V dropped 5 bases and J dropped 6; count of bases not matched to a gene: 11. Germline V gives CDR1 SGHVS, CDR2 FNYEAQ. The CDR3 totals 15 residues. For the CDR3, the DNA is TGTGCCAGCAGCAAACAGGGACAGGGTATTGGCGAGCAGTACTTC. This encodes CASSKQGQGIGEQYF.

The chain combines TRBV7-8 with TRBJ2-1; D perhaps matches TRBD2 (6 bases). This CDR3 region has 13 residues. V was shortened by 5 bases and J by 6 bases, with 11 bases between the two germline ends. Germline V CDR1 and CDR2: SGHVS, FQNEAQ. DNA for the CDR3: TGTGCCAGCAGCCCGCGGACTACCAATGAGCAGTTCTTC. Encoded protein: CASSPRTTNEQFF. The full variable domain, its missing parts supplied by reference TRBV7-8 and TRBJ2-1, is GAGVSQSPRYKVAKRGQDVALRCDPISGHVSLFWYQQALGQGPEFLTYFQNEAQLDKSGLPSDRFFAERPEGSVSTLKIQRTQQEDSAVYLCASSPRTTNEQFFGPGTRLTVL.

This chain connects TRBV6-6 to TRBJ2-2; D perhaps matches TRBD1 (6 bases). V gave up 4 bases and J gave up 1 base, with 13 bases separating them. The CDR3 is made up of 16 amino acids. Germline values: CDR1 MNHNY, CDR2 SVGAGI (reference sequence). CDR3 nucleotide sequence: TGTGCCAGCAGTTTCACACTGACAGGGAACACCGGGGAGCTGTTTTTT. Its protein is CASSFTLTGNTGELFF.

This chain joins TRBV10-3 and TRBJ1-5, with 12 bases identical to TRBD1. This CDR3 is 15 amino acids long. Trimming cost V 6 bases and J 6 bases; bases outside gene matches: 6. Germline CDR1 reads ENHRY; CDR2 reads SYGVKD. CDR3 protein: CAISSGTGGFQPQHF. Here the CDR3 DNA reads TGTGCCATCAGCTCAGGGACAGGGGGCTTTCAGCCCCAGCATTTT.

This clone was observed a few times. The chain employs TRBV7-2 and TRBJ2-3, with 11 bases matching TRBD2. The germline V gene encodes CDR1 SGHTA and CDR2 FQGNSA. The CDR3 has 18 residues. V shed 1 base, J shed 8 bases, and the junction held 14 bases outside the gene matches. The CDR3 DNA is TGTGCCAGCAGCTTAGGTTTAGCGGGGGGGCCTCGGACGGTTACGCAGTATTTT. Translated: CASSLGLAGGPRTVTQYF.

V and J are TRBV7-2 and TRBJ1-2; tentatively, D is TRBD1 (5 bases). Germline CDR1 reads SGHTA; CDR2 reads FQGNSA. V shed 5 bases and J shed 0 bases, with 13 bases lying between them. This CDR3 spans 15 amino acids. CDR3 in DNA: TGTGCCAGCAGCGGTTCCAGGGTTACTAACTATGGCTACACCTTC. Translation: CASSGSRVTNYGYTF.

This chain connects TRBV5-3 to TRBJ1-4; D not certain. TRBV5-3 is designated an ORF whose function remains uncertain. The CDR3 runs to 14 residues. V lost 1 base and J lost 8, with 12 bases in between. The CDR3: CARSLIGRREKLFF. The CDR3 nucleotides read TGTGCCAGAAGCTTGATAGGGCGAAGGGAAAAACTGTTTTTT.

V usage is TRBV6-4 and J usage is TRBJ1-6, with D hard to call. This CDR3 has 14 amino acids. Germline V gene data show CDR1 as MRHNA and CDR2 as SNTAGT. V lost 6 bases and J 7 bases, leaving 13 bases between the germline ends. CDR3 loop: CASSPAGGNSPLHF. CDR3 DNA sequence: TGTGCCAGCAGCCCCGCGGGAGGAAATTCACCCCTCCACTTT.